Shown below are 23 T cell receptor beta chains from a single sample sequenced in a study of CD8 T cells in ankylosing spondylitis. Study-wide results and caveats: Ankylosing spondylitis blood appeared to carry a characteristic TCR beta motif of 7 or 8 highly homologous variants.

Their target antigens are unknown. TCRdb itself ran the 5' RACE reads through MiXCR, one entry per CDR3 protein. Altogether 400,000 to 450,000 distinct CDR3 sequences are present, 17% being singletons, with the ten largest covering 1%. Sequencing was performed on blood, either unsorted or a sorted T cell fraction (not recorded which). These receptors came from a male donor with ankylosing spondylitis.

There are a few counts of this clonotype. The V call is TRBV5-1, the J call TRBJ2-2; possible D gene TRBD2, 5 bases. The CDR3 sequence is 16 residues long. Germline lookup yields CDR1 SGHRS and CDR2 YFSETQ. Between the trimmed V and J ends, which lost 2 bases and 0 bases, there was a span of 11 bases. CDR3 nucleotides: TGCGCCAGCAGCTTCGGGGAATACCCGAACACCGGGGAGCTGTTTTTT. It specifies CASSFGEYPNTGELFF.

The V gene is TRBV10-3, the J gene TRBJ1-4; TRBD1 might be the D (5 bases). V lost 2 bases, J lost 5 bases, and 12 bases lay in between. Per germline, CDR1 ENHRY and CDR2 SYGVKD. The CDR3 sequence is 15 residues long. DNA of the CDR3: TGTGCCATCAGTGAGCAGCAGGGAAGAAATGAAAAACTGTTTTTT. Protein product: CAISEQQGRNEKLFF.

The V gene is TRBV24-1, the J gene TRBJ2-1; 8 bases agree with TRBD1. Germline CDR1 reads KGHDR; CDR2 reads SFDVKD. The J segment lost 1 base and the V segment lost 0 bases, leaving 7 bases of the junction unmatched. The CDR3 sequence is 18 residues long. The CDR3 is CATSDLRAQGASYNEQFF. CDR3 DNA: TGTGCCACCAGTGATTTGAGGGCGCAGGGGGCATCCTACAATGAGCAGTTCTTC.

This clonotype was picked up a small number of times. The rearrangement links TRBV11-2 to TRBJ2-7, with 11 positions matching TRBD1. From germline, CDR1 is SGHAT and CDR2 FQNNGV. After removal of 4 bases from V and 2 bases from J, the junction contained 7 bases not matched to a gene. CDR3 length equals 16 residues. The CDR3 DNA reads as TGTGCCAGCAGCTCCACTTGGGACAGGGGGACCTACGAGCAGTACTTC. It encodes CASSSTWDRGTYEQYF.

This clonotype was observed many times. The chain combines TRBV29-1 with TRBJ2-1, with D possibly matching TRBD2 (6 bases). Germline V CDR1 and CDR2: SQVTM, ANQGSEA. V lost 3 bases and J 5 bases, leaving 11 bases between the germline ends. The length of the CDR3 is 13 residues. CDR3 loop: CSVDGGFDNEQFF. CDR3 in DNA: TGCAGCGTTGATGGGGGGTTTGACAATGAGCAGTTCTTC.

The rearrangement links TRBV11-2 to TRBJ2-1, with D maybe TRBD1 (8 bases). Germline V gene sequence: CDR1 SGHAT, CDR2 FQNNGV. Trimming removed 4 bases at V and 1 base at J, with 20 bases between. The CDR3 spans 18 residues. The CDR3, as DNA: TGTGCCAGCAGCTCACGGACAGGGATAGCGGGTTCCTACAATGAGCAGTTCTTC. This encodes CASSSRTGIAGSYNEQFF.

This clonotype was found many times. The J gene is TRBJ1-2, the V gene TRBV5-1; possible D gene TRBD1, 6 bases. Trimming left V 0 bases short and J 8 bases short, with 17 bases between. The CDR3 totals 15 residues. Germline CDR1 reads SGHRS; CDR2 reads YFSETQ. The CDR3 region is CASSLGDIPMIGYTF. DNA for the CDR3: TGCGCCAGCAGCTTGGGGGACATTCCTATGATCGGCTACACCTTC. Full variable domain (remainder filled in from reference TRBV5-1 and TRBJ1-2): KAGVTQTPRYLIKTRGQQVTLSCSPISGHRSVSWYQQTPGQGLQFLFEYFSETQRNKGNFPGRFSGRQFSNSRSEMNVSTLELGDSALYLCASSLGDIPMIGYTFGSGTRLTVV.

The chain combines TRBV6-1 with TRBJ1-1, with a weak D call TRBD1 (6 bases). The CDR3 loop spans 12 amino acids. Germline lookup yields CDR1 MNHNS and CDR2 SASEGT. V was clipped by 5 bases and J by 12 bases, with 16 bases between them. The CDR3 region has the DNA TGTGCCAGCAGTTTCGGACAGTGGTTCTCTTTCTTT. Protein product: CASSFGQWFSFF.

Written as DNA, the CDR3 is TGTGCCAGCAGTTACTCTGCGGCAGGGTACTATGGCTACACCTTC. Translating gives CASSYSAAGYYGYTF. This rearrangement joins TRBV6-5 to TRBJ1-2; a weak D match, TRBD1 (5 bases). In germline, CDR1 is MNHEY, CDR2 SVGAGI. V lost 0 bases and J lost 3, with 11 bases in between. The CDR3 sequence is 15 residues long.

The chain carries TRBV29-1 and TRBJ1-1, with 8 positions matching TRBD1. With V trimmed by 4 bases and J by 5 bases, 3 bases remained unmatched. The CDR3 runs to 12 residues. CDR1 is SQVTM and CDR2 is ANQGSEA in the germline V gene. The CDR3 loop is CSVGQGWTEAFF. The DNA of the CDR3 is TGCAGCGTTGGACAGGGGTGGACTGAAGCTTTCTTT.

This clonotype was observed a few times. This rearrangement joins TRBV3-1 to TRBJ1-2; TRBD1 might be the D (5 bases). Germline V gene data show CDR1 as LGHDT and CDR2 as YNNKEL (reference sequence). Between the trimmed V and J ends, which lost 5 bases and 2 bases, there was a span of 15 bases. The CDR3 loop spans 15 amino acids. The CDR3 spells CASSFTLRDNYGYTF. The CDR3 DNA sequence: TGTGCCAGCAGCTTCACTCTCAGGGACAACTATGGCTACACCTTC.

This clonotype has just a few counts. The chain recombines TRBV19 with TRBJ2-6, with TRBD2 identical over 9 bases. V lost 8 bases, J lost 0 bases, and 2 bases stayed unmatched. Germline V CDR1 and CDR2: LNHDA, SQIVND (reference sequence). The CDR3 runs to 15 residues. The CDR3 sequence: CASVTSGSGANVLTF. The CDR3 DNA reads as TGTGCCAGTGTGACTAGCGGCTCTGGGGCCAACGTCCTGACTTTC. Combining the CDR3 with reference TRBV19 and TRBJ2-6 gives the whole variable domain DGGITQSPKYLFRKEGQNVTLSCEQNLNHDAMYWYRQDPGQGLRLIYYSQIVNDFQKGDIAEGYSVSREKKESFPLTVTSAQKNPTAFYLCASVTSGSGANVLTFGAGSRLTVL.

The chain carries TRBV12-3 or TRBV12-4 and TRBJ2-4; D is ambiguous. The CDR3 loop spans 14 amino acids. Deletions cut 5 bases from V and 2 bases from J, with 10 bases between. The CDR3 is CASSPGWTKNIQYF. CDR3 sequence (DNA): TGTGCCAGCAGTCCCGGGTGGACCAAAAACATTCAGTACTTC.

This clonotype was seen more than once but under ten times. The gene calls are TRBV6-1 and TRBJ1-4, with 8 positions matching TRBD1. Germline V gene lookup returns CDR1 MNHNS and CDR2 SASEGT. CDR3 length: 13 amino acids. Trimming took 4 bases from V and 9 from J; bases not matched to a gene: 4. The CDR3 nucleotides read TGTGCCAGCAGTGGGGGGGACAGGAAAAAACTGTTTTTT. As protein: CASSGGDRKKLFF.

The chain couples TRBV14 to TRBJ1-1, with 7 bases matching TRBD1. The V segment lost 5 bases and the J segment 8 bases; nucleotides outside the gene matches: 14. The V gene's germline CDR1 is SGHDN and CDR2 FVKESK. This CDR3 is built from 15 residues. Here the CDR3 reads CASSAKGQPLWEAFF. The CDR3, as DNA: TGTGCCAGCAGCGCGAAGGGACAGCCGTTATGGGAAGCTTTCTTT. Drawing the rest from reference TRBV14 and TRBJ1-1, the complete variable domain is EAGVTQFPSHSVIEKGQTVTLRCDPISGHDNLYWYRRVMGKEIKFLLHFVKESKQDESGMPNNRFLAERTGGTYSTLKVQPAELEDSGVYFCASSAKGQPLWEAFFGQGTRLTVV.

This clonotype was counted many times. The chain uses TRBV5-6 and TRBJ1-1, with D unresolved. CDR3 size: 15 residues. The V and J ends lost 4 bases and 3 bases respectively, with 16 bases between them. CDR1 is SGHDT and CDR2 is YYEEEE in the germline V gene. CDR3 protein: CASSPILTEDTEAFF. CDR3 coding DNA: TGTGCCAGCAGCCCAATTCTGACGGAGGACACTGAAGCTTTCTTT. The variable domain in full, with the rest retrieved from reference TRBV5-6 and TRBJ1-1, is DAGVTQSPTHLIKTRGQQVTLRCSPKSGHDTVSWYQQALGQGPQFIFQYYEEEERQRGNFPDRFSGHQFPNYSSELNVNALLLGDSALYLCASSPILTEDTEAFFGQGTRLTVV.

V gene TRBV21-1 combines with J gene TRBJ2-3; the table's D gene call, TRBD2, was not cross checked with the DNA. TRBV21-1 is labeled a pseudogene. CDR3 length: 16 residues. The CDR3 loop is CASSKRRGASTDTQYF. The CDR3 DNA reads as TGTGCCAGCAGCAAAAGGCGGGGGGCTTCCACAGATACGCAGTATTTT.

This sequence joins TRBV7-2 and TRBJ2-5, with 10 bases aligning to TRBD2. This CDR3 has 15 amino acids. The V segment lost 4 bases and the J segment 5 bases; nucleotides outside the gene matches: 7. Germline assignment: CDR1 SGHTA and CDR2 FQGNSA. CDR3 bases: TGTGCCAGCAGCTCCAGCGGGGGGGTATCGGAGACCCAGTACTTC. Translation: CASSSSGGVSETQYF.

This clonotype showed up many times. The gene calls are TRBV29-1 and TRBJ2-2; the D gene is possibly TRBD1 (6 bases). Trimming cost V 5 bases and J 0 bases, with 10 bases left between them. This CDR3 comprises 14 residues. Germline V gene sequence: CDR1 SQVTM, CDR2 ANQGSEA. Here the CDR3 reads CSVRGQPNTGELFF. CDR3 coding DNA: TGCAGCGTTAGGGGACAACCGAACACCGGGGAGCTGTTTTTT.

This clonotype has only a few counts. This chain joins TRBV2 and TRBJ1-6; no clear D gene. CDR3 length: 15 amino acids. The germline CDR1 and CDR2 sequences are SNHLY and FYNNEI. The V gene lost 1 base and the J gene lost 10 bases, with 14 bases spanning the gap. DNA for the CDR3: TGTGCCAGCAGTGAAGTCTCAGGCCTCCGGTCACCCCTCCACTTT. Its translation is CASSEVSGLRSPLHF.

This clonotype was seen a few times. CDR3 DNA sequence: TGTGCCAGCAGGGCGGGACAGTCCTATGGCTACACCTTC. This translates into CASRAGQSYGYTF. V gene TRBV2 combines with J gene TRBJ1-2; 7 nucleotides align to TRBD1. J lost 4 bases, V lost 6 bases, and 5 bases had no gene match. This CDR3 is 13 amino acids long. Germline lookup yields CDR1 SNHLY and CDR2 FYNNEI.

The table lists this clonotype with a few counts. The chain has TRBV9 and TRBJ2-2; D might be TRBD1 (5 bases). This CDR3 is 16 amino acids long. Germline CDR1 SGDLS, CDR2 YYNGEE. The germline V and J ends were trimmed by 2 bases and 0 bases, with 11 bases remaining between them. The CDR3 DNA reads TGTGCCAGCAGCGTGGAGACAGCACCGAACACCGGGGAGCTGTTTTTT. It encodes CASSVETAPNTGELFF.

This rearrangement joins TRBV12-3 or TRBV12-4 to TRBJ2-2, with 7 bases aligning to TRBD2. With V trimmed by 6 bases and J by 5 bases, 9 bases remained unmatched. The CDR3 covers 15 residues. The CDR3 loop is CASRESGTGTGELFF. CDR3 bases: TGTGCCAGCAGAGAAAGCGGGACCGGGACCGGGGAGCTGTTTTTT.